Listed below are T cell receptor beta chains from one sample, sequenced in a study of blood T cell repertoires in COVID-19. Assay: immunoSEQ multiplex PCR; the TCRdb copy retains only in-frame clones and omits some. The sample holds approximately 100,000 clones, about 89% seen once. The specimen sequenced was peripheral blood. The receptors shown here come from a human donor with acute or convalescent COVID-19. The donor label of this sample is uncertain. Each CDR3 is given with its conserved first and last residue. The D gene is left open where the match is weak. Not all rows give a size; the values are once, few, many and, for expanded clones, a class.

TRBJ2-3 TRBV3-1/TRBV3-2 . . TGTGCCAGCCAGAGGGGCACAGATACGCAGTATTTT CASQRGTDTQYF
TRBJ1-3 TRBV7-8 TRBD1 . TGTGCCAGCAGCGCGCTCGGGACAGGGGGCTTGAACACCATATATTTT CASSALGTGGLNTIYF
TRBJ1-1 TRBV30 TRBD1 . TGTGCCTGGAGTGACCGGGACAGGTATACTGAAGCTTTCTTT CAWSDRDRYTEAFF
TRBJ2-2 TRBV5-6 . . TGTGCCAGCAGCCGACAACCGAACACCGGGGAGCTGTTTTTT CASSRQPNTGELFF
TRBJ1-4 TRBV7-9 TRBD1 . TGTGCCAGCAGCTTAGCGCAGGGGGCTAATGAAAAACTGTTTTTT CASSLAQGANEKLFF
TRBJ1-2 TRBV7-2 . . TGTGCCAGCAGCTTAGCGGGAGGGGCCAACTATGGCTACACCTTC CASSLAGGANYGYTF
TRBJ2-5 TRBV9 TRBD2 . TGTGCCAGCAGCGTAGCGGGGACTAGCGTCCAAGAGACCCAGTACTTC CASSVAGTSVQETQYF
TRBJ1-6 TRBV30 . . TGTGCCTGGAGTGTTTTGGGCAGCTCACGGTCCTATAATTCACCCCTCCACTTT CAWSVLGSSRSYNSPLHF
TRBJ2-1 TRBV6-4 . . TGTGCCAGCAGTTCTCTGGGCGGGGCAGCCCTATTCTTC CASSSLGGAALFF
TRBJ1-5 TRBV28 TRBD1 . TGTGCCAGCAGTTCCACAGGGGGGGGTCAGCCCCAGCATTTT CASSSTGGGQPQHF
TRBJ1-1 TRBV10-3 TRBD1 many TGTGCCATCAGTGAGAGGTCGCAGGGGGTAATGAACACTGAAGCTTTCTTT CAISERSQGVMNTEAFF
TRBJ2-1 TRBV28 . few TGTGCCAGCAGTCCCAGTGGGAGCTCCTACAATGAGCAGTTCTTC CASSPSGSSYNEQFF
TRBJ1-6 TRBV6-8 . . TGTGCCAGCAGGGAGACAGTCACCATCTCACCCCTCCACTTT CASRETVTISPLHF
TRBJ1-4 TRBV6-5 . . TGTGCCAGCAGAGAGACAGCAACTAATGAAAAACTGTTTTTT CASRETATNEKLFF
TRBJ2-5 TRBV7-2 . . TGTGCCAGCAGCTTAAGCGGACCTACACTACCCCAAGAGACCCAGTACTTC CASSLSGPTLPQETQYF
TRBJ2-1 TRBV4-3 TRBD2 . TGCGCCAGCAGCCCTAATCGTCCGGGACTAGCGGGGGGGCCGAGTAAGGAGCAGTTCTTC CASSPNRPGLAGGPSKEQFF
TRBJ2-3 TRBV2 . . TGTGCCAGCAGTGGCCTGGCCACAGATACGCAGTATTTT CASSGLATDTQYF
TRBJ2-7 TRBV7-3 . few TGTGCCAGCAGTGCGGGGATGGGTTACGAGCAGTACTTC CASSAGMGYEQYF
TRBJ2-3 TRBV2 . . TGTGCCAGCACTCTGAGCGCGGCAGATACGCAGTATTTT CASTLSAADTQYF
TRBJ1-1 TRBV19 TRBD1 . TGTGCCAGTAGTACCCGGGACAGGGGGGCCGGCACTGAAGCTTTCTTT CASSTRDRGAGTEAFF
TRBJ1-5 TRBV9 TRBD1 . TGTGCCAGCAGCCCCGGGACAGGGACAACTAGGCCCCAGCATTTT CASSPGTGTTRPQHF
TRBJ2-3 TRBV23-1 TRBD2 . TGCGCCAGCAGTCAATCGCACACTAGCGGTAGCACAGATACGCAGTATTTT CASSQSHTSGSTDTQYF
TRBJ1-5 TRBV19 TRBD1 . TGTGCCAGTAGTGGGACAGGGGACCATCAGCCCCAGCATTTT CASSGTGDHQPQHF
TRBJ2-1 TRBV6-5 TRBD1 once TGTGCCAGCATTTACAGGGGGCTTTCTTACAATGAGCAGTTCTTC CASIYRGLSYNEQFF
TRBJ2-7 TRBV7-2 . few TGTGCCAGCAGCTTCGCCGGTACCTACGAGCAGTACTTC CASSFAGTYEQYF
TRBJ2-7 TRBV28 . . TGTGCCAGCAGGGACTTCGGGGCCTACGAGCAGTACTTC CASRDFGAYEQYF
TRBJ2-1 TRBV4-3 . . TGCGCCAGCAGCCAAGATTTCTTAACAGGGTCGTCCTACAATGAGCAGTTCTTC CASSQDFLTGSSYNEQFF
TRBJ2-6 TRBV19 TRBD1 . TGTGCCAGTAGTACCGGGACAGGGGCTGGGGCCAACGTCCTGACTTTC CASSTGTGAGANVLTF
TRBJ2-2 TRBV7-3 TRBD1 . TGTGCCAGCAGCTCTAAACAGGGGGCAGGGGAGCTGTTTTTT CASSSKQGAGELFF
TRBJ2-1 TRBV7-9 . . TGTGCCAGCAGGCACCCTGCCCAGGATGAGCAGTTCTTC CASRHPAQDEQFF
TRBJ1-3 TRBV5-1 TRBD1 . TGCGCCAGCAGCCTCAACTCAGGGGGGAACACCATATATTTT CASSLNSGGNTIYF
TRBJ1-1 TRBV29-1 TRBD1 . TGCAGCGTTGCGGGACAGGAGACATTGGGGCGATCTGAAGCTTTCTTT CSVAGQETLGRSEAFF
TRBJ2-5 TRBV10-3 . . TGTGCCATCAGGGACAGGCGGGATCAAGAGACCCAGTACTTC CAIRDRRDQETQYF
TRBJ1-3 TRBV19 . . TGTGCCACCGCGGAGGGGAGGATCGGAAACACCATATATTTT CATAEGRIGNTIYF
TRBJ2-1 TRBV6-2/TRBV6-3 TRBD2 . TGTGCCAGCAGTTACCGGACTAGCGGGGGGGTCAATGAGCAGTTCTTC CASSYRTSGGVNEQFF